Listed here is a single TCR beta chain. Its antigen is unknown. Sampling times: baseline, cycle 4 day 1, cycle 7 day 1. The data originate from a study of OX40 agonist ivuxolimab in advanced cancers. The CDR3 sequence is 10 residues long. V lost 8 bases, J lost 9 bases, and 5 bases lay in between. Germline values: CDR1 SGHTA, CDR2 FQGTGA. Using immunoSEQ multiplex PCR, the repertoire was profiled, and TCRdb retains in-frame clones only, with some absent. The table has about 67,000 clones, 75% to 85% seen once; the top ten hold around 8%. Findings and limits, study-wide: There were, on average, more expanded clones in CD8+ T cells than in CD4+. Among expanded peripheral T cells, antigen specificity went undetermined.

The chain joins TRBV7-3 to TRBJ2-6; D call uncertain. The sequencing here drew on CD4+ or CD8+ T cells sorted from blood, taken in a trial of the OX40 agonist ivuxolimab. This TCR was recovered from an adult with an advanced solid tumor such as melanoma, head and neck, liver or kidney cancer. CDR3 DNA: TGTGCCAGCGGAGACAACGTCCTGACTTTC. It yields the protein CASGDNVLTF. Supplemented by reference TRBV7-3 and TRBJ2-6, the full variable domain reads GAGVSQTPSNKVTEKGKYVELRCDPISGHTALYWYRQSLGQGPEFLIYFQGTGAADDSGLPNDRFFAVRPEGSVSTLKIQRTERGDSAVYLCASGDNVLTFGAGSRLTVL.